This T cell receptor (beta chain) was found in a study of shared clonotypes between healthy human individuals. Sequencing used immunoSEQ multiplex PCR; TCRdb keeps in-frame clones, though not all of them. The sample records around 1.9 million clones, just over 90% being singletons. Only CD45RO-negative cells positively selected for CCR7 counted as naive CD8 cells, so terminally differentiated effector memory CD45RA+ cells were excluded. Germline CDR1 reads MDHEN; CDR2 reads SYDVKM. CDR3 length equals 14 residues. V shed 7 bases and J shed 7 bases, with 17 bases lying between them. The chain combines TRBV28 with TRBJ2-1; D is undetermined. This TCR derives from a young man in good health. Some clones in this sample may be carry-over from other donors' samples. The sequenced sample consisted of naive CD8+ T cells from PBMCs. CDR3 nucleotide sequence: TGTGCCAGCATCCCTACCGACCGAGTAAATGAGCAGTTCTTC. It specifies CASIPTDRVNEQFF.